This T cell receptor beta chain is drawn from a study of PD-L1 blockade in urothelial cancer listed by TCRdb under 2017. Looking at the study overall: All patients started therapy around 2014 and received atezolizumab 1,200 mg intravenously every 3 weeks. An ECOG performance status of 0 or 1 was recorded for the patients, and 0 to 3 prior chemotherapy regimens had been received by the patients. In the same patients who had TCR sequencing, pretreatment tumors also underwent whole exome sequencing and RNA sequencing. Pretreatment tumor samples, along with matched peripheral blood collected serially before and after atezolizumab treatment, underwent TCR sequencing. About 85% of the 29 patients were males with bladder-origin urothelial cancer, and about 65% of the 29 reported a prior smoking history. A median of about 140,000 T cells and 85,000 or so unique TCRs was obtained from blood samples, and a median clonality of roughly 0.08 was observed. The study was an exploratory multi-omic analysis of somatic, immune and clinical correlates of response to PD-L1 blockade with atezolizumab in urothelial cancer. Eight to ten patients achieved durable clinical benefit and approximately 20 did not. Blood samples were analyzed at two time points: 3 weeks after treatment start (second dose) and 6 weeks after treatment start. Durable clinical benefit was defined as progression-free survival longer than 6 months, and TCR features were also tested against progression-free and overall survival. Around 30 patients had pretreatment blood TCR-seq, about 25 had at least one posttreatment blood collection, and about 25 had tumor TCR-seq.

To estimate absolute template abundance from read counts, synthetic TCR analog templates were spiked into each PCR. The immunoSEQ assay was used to amplify TCRbeta CDR3 regions from genomic DNA with bias-controlled V and J gene primers. Sequencing of rearranged TCRbeta segments was done at approximately 20X coverage. As for how the authors treated the data: Clustering was used to correct sequencing errors, and CDR3s were annotated against IMGT so that V, D and J genes could be assigned. Downstream analyses used only productive TCRbeta rearrangements and left out out-of-frame or stop-codon sequences. Clonality was calculated as one minus the Shannon entropy normalized by the log of the number of unique productive sequences. Clones differing between time points or between blood and tumor were identified by Fisher's exact test with Benjamini-Hochberg correction at adjusted p below 0.01. TCRdb mirrors the immuneACCESS table, restricted to in-frame sequences. Some clones are absent from its copies; in checked studies, under half trace to an unresolved V gene, and the reason for the others is unknown. For V, J and clone size, that table is used; D and trimming come from the DNA. The sample has about 43,000 clones on record, around 84% of them singletons. The ten largest clones add up to roughly 15% of the sample.

With regard to this clone: What antigen it recognizes has not been identified. No per-base quality is available; no much larger clone lies one base away.

Overall study results and their limits: Greater expansion of tumor-associated TCR clones in peripheral blood 3 weeks after the start of treatment was observed in patients with durable benefit (n of about 20, p = 0.022). Small sample size (n ≈ 28) and many exploratory analyses mean the results are intended to be hypothesis-generating. Improved progression-free and overall survival was associated with having pretreatment peripheral blood TCR clonality below the median.

CDR1 SGHNT and CDR2 YYREEE were looked up in the germline V gene (reference sequence). There are 13 amino acids in the CDR3, from cysteine to phenylalanine inclusive. The DNA shown is the 39-base CDR3, in frame from base 1. Unmatched junction bases come to 6, with V trimmed by 4 bases and J by 7 bases. Taken with the paper, the label for time point translates to: pretreatment peripheral blood. The cohort comprised more than 25 patients with locally advanced or metastatic urothelial carcinoma treated at Memorial Sloan Kettering on a trial protocol. Peripheral blood mononuclear cells were collected pretreatment and during treatment, at between 1 and 8 total time points per patient. The Qiagen DNeasy Blood extraction kit was used to purify genomic DNA from total PBMCs and tumor samples. Collected pretreatment and during treatment, PBMCs were isolated and stored as previously described.

The receptor was isolated from a man aged 55 to 70 with urothelial cancer. The chain uses TRBV5-4 and TRBJ2-7; 9 of the junction bases match TRBD1. The sequences come from PBMCs, collected around atezolizumab (anti-PD-L1) treatment. The nucleotide sequence reads TGTGCCAGCAGCCCCGGGACAGGGAAAGAGCAGTACTTC. It codes for CASSPGTGKEQYF.